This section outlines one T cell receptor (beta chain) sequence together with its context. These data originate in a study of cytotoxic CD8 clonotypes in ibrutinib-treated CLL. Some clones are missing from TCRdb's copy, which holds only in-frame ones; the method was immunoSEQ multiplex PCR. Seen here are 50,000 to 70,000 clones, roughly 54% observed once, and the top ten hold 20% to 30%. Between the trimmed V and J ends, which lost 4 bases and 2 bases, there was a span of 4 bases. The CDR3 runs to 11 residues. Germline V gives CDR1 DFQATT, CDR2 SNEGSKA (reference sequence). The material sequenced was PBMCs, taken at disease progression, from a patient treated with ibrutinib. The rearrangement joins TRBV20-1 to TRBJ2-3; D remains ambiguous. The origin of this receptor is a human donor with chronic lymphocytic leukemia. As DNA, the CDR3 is TGCAGTGCTATAAACACAGATACGCAGTATTTT. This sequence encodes CSAINTDTQYF.